This TCR beta chain was found in a study of OX40 agonist ivuxolimab in advanced cancers. Libraries were prepared by immunoSEQ multiplex PCR; TCRdb keeps only in-frame clonotypes and omits some of them. The sample has 70,000 to 80,000 clones, around 89% seen once. This clone was detected once. In germline, CDR1 is SGHTA, CDR2 FQGNSA. V was trimmed by 3 bases and J by 6 bases, leaving 11 bases between them. The CDR3 spans 13 residues. V usage is TRBV7-2 and J usage is TRBJ1-2; no firm D call. The source of this sequence is an adult with an advanced solid tumor such as melanoma, head and neck, liver or kidney cancer. Sequenced material: CD4+ or CD8+ T cells sorted from blood, taken in a trial of the OX40 agonist ivuxolimab. The CDR3 loop reads CASSFKRDDGYTF. The CDR3 nucleotides are TGTGCCAGCAGCTTCAAAAGGGATGATGGCTACACCTTC.